The 21 T cell receptor beta chains listed next were all sequenced from one sample in a study of blood T cells in healthy people across ages. Primed by a sample-barcoded 5' primer and a J-beta primer mix, a second PCR proceeded for about 6 to 12 cycles. A single record per CDR3 protein comes from TCRdb applying MiXCR to the 5' RACE reads. In the table there are around 1,100,000 distinct CDR3 sequences, under 40% of which are singletons. Sequenced material: blood. The receptor set was obtained from a man younger than 30 in good health.

This rearrangement joins TRBV7-3 to TRBJ2-7, with 7 bases lining up with TRBD1. CDR3 size: 15 residues. In germline, CDR1 is SGHTA, CDR2 FQGTGA. V lost 5 bases, J lost 7 bases, and 14 bases stayed unmatched. DNA of the CDR3: TGTGCCAGCAGCCCCGTGGGGACAGTAAAGGATGAGCAGTACTTC. This sequence encodes CASSPVGTVKDEQYF. The full variable domain, in which reference TRBV7-3 and TRBJ2-7 provide the parts outside the CDR3, is GAGVSQTPSNKVTEKGKYVELRCDPISGHTALYWYRQSLGQGPEFLIYFQGTGAADDSGLPNDRFFAVRPEGSVSTLKIQRTERGDSAVYLCASSPVGTVKDEQYFGPGTRLTVT.

A few counts support this clonotype. The J gene is TRBJ2-3, the V gene TRBV6-1; D uncertain. There are 12 residues in the CDR3. Germline V gene sequence: CDR1 MNHNS, CDR2 SASEGT. V dropped 3 bases and J dropped 10 bases, with 11 bases sitting between them. CDR3 in amino acids: CASSDRVAAQYF. The CDR3 DNA follows: TGTGCCAGCAGTGATCGGGTAGCAGCGCAGTATTTT.

This clonotype was recorded only once. CDR3 DNA: TGTGCCAGCAGGGTACGGGACAGGGCCTACGAGCAGTACTTC. Its translation: CASRVRDRAYEQYF. V gene TRBV2 combines with J gene TRBJ2-7; 9 bases are shared with TRBD1. J was trimmed by 2 bases and V by 6 bases; bases with no gene match: 5. Germline CDR1 SNHLY, CDR2 FYNNEI. The CDR3 spans 14 residues. Looking up the rest from reference TRBV2 and TRBJ2-7 gives the full variable domain: EPEVTQTPSHQVTQMGQEVILRCVPISNHLYFYWYRQILGQKVEFLVSFYNNEISEKSEIFDDQFSVERPDGSNFTLKIRSTKLEDSAMYFCASRVRDRAYEQYFGPGTRLTVT.

CDR3 coding DNA: TGTGCCAGCAGCCAAGGACAGGGGACTACGGGCGGGGAGCTGTTTTTT. Translating it yields CASSQGQGTTGGELFF. The V and J genes are TRBV4-2 and TRBJ2-2; possible D gene TRBD1, 8 bases. The germline CDR1 and CDR2 sequences are LGHNA and YNFKEQ. The CDR3 length is 16 residues. V lost 1 base and J 7 bases, leaving 16 bases between the germline ends.

In its sample, this clonotype was seen a few times. The genes are TRBV29-1 and TRBJ2-3, with a tentative D call TRBD2 (6 bases). Trimming shortened V by 5 bases and J by 2 bases, and 20 bases separated the two germline ends. Germline CDR1 and CDR2: SQVTM and ANQGSEA. The CDR3 contains 16 residues. This CDR3 reads CSVWPGPGLLTDTQYF. The CDR3 bases are TGCAGCGTTTGGCCCGGTCCGGGACTTCTCACAGATACGCAGTATTTT.

The V call is TRBV20-1, the J call TRBJ2-1; 8 bases align to TRBD1. CDR1 and CDR2 (germline): DFQATT, SNEGSKA (reference sequence). V shed 5 bases, J shed 9 bases, and the junction held 27 bases outside the gene matches. The CDR3 is 19 residues long. The CDR3 nucleotides read TGCAGTGCTTCGATACAGGGGGGCCGTTTAGGGCTAGAACGCGGTGAGCAGTTCTTC. Residues: CSASIQGGRLGLERGEQFF.

The V call is TRBV12-3 or TRBV12-4, the J call TRBJ2-1; tentatively, D is TRBD1 (6 bases). This CDR3 comprises 16 residues. The germline V and J ends were trimmed by 1 base and 5 bases, with 15 bases remaining between them. The CDR3 spells CASSLGTHPGDNEQFF. DNA for the CDR3: TGTGCCAGCAGTTTAGGAACACACCCAGGGGACAATGAGCAGTTCTTC.

This clonotype appeared a few times. The rearrangement joins TRBV9 to TRBJ2-7, with D possibly matching TRBD1 (6 bases). This CDR3 comprises 14 residues. V lost 3 bases to trimming and J lost 1 base, with 11 bases between them. In germline, CDR1 is SGDLS, CDR2 YYNGEE. CDR3 amino acids: CASSARDTSYEQYF. In DNA form, the CDR3 reads TGTGCCAGCAGCGCTCGGGACACTTCCTACGAGCAGTACTTC.

This clonotype was found a few times. This sequence joins TRBV10-3 and TRBJ1-2; tentative D call: TRBD1 (6 bases). V lost 0 bases, J lost 5 bases, and 13 bases lay in between. CDR3 length equals 15 residues. Germline values: CDR1 ENHRY, CDR2 SYGVKD. The CDR3 here is CAISESGQPPYGYTF. The CDR3 nucleotides read TGTGCCATCAGTGAGTCAGGACAGCCTCCTTATGGCTACACCTTC.

The rearrangement uses TRBV5-1 and TRBJ2-4, with 12 bases aligning to TRBD2. The J call is uncertain, as TRBJ2-5 better fits the DNA end. Germline V gene sequence: CDR1 SGHRS, CDR2 YFSETQ. CDR3 length equals 16 residues. The CDR3 DNA reads as TGCGCCAGCACCCTAGGACTAGCGGGGTCACAAGAGACCCAGTACTTC. It yields the protein CASTLGLAGSQETQYF.

This sequence joins TRBV3-1 and TRBJ2-1; unclear D gene. The ends were cut back, 3 bases at V and 10 bases at J, with 19 bases in the middle. Germline-derived CDR1 and CDR2 are LGHDT and YNNKEL (reference sequence). The CDR3 is 15 amino acids. The CDR3 is CASSHRTDGHYEQFF. The CDR3 DNA reads as TGTGCCAGCAGCCACCGCACGGACGGTCACTACGAGCAGTTCTTC.

The chain has TRBV9 and TRBJ2-5; D is unresolved. Trimming cost V 7 bases and J 11 bases, with 24 bases left between them. The CDR3 covers 14 residues. CDR1 is SGDLS and CDR2 is YYNGEE in the germline V gene. The chain's CDR3 is CASGGYTMSHEQYF. The DNA of the CDR3 is TGTGCCAGCGGTGGGTACACCATGTCCCATGAGCAGTACTTC.

This clonotype came up a few times. This chain joins TRBV6-5 and TRBJ2-3, with 8 bases aligning to TRBD2. This CDR3 comprises 14 residues. V shed 2 bases, J shed 6 bases, and the junction held 4 bases outside the gene matches. Per germline, CDR1 MNHEY and CDR2 SVGAGI. CDR3 in amino acids: CASSYGPSGDTQYF. CDR3 sequence (DNA): TGTGCCAGCAGTTACGGTCCTAGCGGGGATACGCAGTATTTT.

The chain couples TRBV20-1 to TRBJ1-1, with D maybe TRBD1 (6 bases). Per the germline V gene, CDR1 is DFQATT and CDR2 is SNEGSKA (reference sequence). The CDR3 contains 16 residues. The ends were cut back, 2 bases at V and 7 bases at J, with 23 bases in the middle. CDR3 bases: TGCAGTGCTAGACCTACCGACAGGTCCCGAATCGGTGAAGCTTTCTTT. Protein: CSARPTDRSRIGEAFF.

This clonotype was counted a single time. The chain joins TRBV20-1 to TRBJ2-2, with D perhaps TRBD1 (5 bases). Trimming left V 6 bases short and J 0 bases short, with 11 bases between. There are 14 residues in the CDR3. Looked up from germline, CDR1 is DFQATT and CDR2 is SNEGSKA (reference sequence). The CDR3 sequence: CSALREPNTGELFF. As DNA, the CDR3 is TGCAGTGCCCTCAGGGAACCGAACACCGGGGAGCTGTTTTTT.

This clonotype was detected only once. This could be a read error, since a much larger clone is one nucleotide away. The chain employs TRBV12-3 or TRBV12-4 and TRBJ2-7, with 7 bases matching TRBD1. After removal of 10 bases from V and 6 bases from J, the junction contained 15 bases not matched to a gene. This CDR3 contains 14 residues. The CDR3 DNA is TGTGCCAACAGCCCTTCGGGACAGTTTTCCGAGCAGTACTTC. Encoded protein: CANSPSGQFSEQYF.

The rearrangement links TRBV9 to TRBJ2-4; TRBD2 matches 10 bases. The tail of the sequence fits TRBJ2-7 better, so the J call may be wrong. CDR1 is SGDLS and CDR2 is YYNGEE in the germline V gene. The CDR3 sequence is 15 residues long. CDR3 amino acids: CASSASGGTSYEQYF. The CDR3 nucleotides are TGTGCCAGCAGCGCTAGCGGGGGTACATCCTACGAGCAGTACTTC.

The chain joins TRBV4-3 to TRBJ1-6, with 8 bases identical to TRBD1. The CDR3 has 17 residues. With 1 base clipped from V and 8 bases from J, the junction kept 10 bases outside the gene matches. CDR1 is LGHNA and CDR2 is YSLEER in the germline V gene. In DNA, the CDR3 is TGCGCCAGCAGCCAAGGCCAGGGGGCAGGACAAGATTCACCCCTCCACTTT. Its protein is CASSQGQGAGQDSPLHF.

There are a few counts of this clonotype. The gene calls are TRBV12-3 or TRBV12-4 and TRBJ1-5, with D uncertain. V lost 0 bases to trimming and J lost 4 bases, with 10 bases between them. This CDR3 has 15 amino acids. CDR3 loop: CASSLALEVNQPQHF. CDR3 in DNA: TGTGCCAGCAGTTTAGCGCTAGAAGTTAATCAGCCCCAGCATTTT.

About this clonotype: Mismatch with germline at one junction end may stem from a read error. V gene TRBV9 combines with J gene TRBJ1-5, with D maybe TRBD1 (5 bases). CDR3 length: 16 residues. Germline V gives CDR1 SGDLS, CDR2 YYNGEE. The CDR3 here is CACSGGDPPYNQPQHF. The CDR3 DNA reads as TGTGCCTGCAGCGGGGGGGACCCTCCGTACAATCAGCCCCAGCATTTT.

About this clonotype: Its ends do not fully match the called genes, so a read error is possible. This sequence joins TRBV29-1 and TRBJ1-6; D unclear. The CDR3 has 13 residues. The germline V gene has CDR1 SQVTM and CDR2 ANQGSEA. CDR3 protein: CSFMDGDNSPPHF. In DNA form, the CDR3 reads TGCAGCTTTATGGACGGAGATAATTCACCCCCCCACTTT.